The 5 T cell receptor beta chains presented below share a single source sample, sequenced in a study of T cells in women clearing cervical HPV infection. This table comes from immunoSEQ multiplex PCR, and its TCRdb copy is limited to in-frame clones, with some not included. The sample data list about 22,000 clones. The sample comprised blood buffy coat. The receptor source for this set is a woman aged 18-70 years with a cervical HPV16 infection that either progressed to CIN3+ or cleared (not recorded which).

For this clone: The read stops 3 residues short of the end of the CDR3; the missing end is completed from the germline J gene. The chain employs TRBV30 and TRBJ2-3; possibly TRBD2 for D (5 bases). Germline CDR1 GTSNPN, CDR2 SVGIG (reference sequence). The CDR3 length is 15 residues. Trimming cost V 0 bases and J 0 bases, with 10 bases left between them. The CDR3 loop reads CAWSVPGYSTDTQYF. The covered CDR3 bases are TGTGCCTGGAGTGTCCCGGGGTACAGCACAGATACG. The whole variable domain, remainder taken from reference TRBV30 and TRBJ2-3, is SQTIHQWPATLVQPVGSPLSLECTVEGTSNPNLYWYRQAAGRGLQLLFYSVGIGQISSEVPQNLSASRPQDRQFILSSKKLLLSDSGFYLCAWSVPGYSTDTQYFGPGTRLTVL.

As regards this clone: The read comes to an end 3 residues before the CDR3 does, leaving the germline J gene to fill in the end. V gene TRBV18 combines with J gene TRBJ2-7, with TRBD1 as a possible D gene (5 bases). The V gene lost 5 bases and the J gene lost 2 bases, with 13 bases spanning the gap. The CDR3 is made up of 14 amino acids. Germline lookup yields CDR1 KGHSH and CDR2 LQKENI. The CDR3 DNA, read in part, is TGTGCCAGCTCAGAAGGGGCACGCACCTACGAG. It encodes CASSEGARTYE. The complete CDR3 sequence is CASSEGARTYEQYF. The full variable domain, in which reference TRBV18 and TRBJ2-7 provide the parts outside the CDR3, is NAGVMQNPRHLVRRRGQEARLRCSPMKGHSHVYWYRQLPEEGLKFMVYLQKENIIDESGMPKERFSAEFPKEGPSILRIQQVVRGDSAAYFCASSEGARTYEQYFGPGTRLTVT.

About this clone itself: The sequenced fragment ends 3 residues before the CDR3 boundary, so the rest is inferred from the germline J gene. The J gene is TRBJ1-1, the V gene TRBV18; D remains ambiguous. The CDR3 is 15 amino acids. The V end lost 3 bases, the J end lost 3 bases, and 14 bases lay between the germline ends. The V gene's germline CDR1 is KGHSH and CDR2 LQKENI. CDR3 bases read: TGTGCCAGCTCACCCTCCAGCGACGGTGACACTGAA. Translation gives CASSPSSDGDTE. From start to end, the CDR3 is CASSPSSDGDTEAFF.

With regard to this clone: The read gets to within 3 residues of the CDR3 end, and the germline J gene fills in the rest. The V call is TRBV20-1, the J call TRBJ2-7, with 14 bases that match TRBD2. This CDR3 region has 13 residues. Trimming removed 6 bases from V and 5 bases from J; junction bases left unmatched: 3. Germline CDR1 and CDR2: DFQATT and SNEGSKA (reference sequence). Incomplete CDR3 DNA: TGCAGTGCCGGGACTAGCGGGAGAGACGAG. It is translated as CSAGTSGRDE. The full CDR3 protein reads CSAGTSGRDEQYF.

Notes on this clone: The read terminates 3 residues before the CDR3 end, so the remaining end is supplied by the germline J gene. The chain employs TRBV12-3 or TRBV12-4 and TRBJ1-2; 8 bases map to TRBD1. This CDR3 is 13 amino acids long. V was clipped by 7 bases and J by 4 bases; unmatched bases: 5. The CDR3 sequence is CASKPGTGYGYTF. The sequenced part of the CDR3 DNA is TGTGCCAGCAAACCCGGGACAGGCTATGGC.